This TCR beta chain was identified during a study of cytotoxic CD8 clonotypes in ibrutinib-treated CLL. Across the whole study: The patients comprised about eleven relapsed/refractory and over 14 treatment-naive cases, 17 to 18 IGHV unmutated.

On this clone itself: Its antigen is not known.

Genomic DNA in an amount of about 2 micrograms was extracted from cryopreserved PBMCs and used for the preparation of TCR beta libraries. Assay: immunoSEQ multiplex PCR; the TCRdb copy retains only in-frame clones and omits some. The repertoire consists of fewer than 400,000 clones, with about 64% occurring once and the leading ten covering approximately 6%. The study's findings and limits: Public clonotypes occurred uncommonly; on treatment, they contracted or remained stable.

Sequenced here: PBMCs, sampled after 36 months of ibrutinib treatment. The origin of this receptor is a human donor with chronic lymphocytic leukemia.

The CDR3 coding sequence is TGTGCCAGCAGTCCAACGGGGGGGGGCCAAGAGACCCAGTACTTC. It codes for CASSPTGGGQETQYF. This chain links TRBV6-5 with TRBJ2-5; 8 bases are a match to TRBD2. The trim removed 5 bases at V and 1 base at J, leaving 6 bases unmatched. The CDR3 is 15 residues long. CDR1 MNHEY and CDR2 SVGAGI come from the germline V gene.